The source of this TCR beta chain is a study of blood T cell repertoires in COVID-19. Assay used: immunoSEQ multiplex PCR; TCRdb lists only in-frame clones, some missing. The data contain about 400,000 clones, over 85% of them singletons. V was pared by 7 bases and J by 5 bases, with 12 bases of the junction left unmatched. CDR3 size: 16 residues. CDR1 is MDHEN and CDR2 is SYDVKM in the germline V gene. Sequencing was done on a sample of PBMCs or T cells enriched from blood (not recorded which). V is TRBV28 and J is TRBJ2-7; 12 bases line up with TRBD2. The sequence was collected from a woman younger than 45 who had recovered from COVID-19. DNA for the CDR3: TGTGCCAGCACCGCTAATACCGGACTAGCGGGAAACGAGCAGTACTTC. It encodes CASTANTGLAGNEQYF.